Following are 24 T cell receptor beta chains from one sample sequenced in a study of personalized T cell therapy for brain tumors. RNA from the peptide-stimulated T cells was the sequencing template. Profiled with immunoSEQ multiplex PCR; TCRdb holds only in-frame clones, not every one. The sample gives roughly 2,000 clones, around 21% of which show up once; 35% to 50% is in the top ten. Their antigens remain unidentified. The sample consisted of a T cell product expanded with peptides in culture. The receptors derive from a human donor with medulloblastoma.

This clone occurred many times. This sequence joins TRBV19 and TRBJ2-1; tentative D call: TRBD2 (5 bases). The CDR3 has 13 amino acids. Germline V gene sequence: CDR1 LNHDA, CDR2 SQIVND (reference sequence). Trimming took 4 bases from V and 8 from J, leaving 12 bases between them. CDR3 sequence: CASSKASLDEQFF. In nucleotides, the CDR3 is TGTGCCAGTAGTAAAGCTAGCTTGGATGAGCAGTTCTTC.

By share, this clone counts as medium-sized. The rearrangement uses TRBV18 and TRBJ1-1, with 12 bases matching TRBD1. Germline V gene lookup returns CDR1 KGHSH and CDR2 LQKENI. The J segment lost 10 bases and the V segment lost 2 bases, leaving 11 bases of the junction unmatched. CDR3 length: 16 amino acids. The CDR3 bases are TGTGCCAGCTCACCAGGACACCGGGACAGGGGGCTCAGAGCTTTCTTT. Amino acid sequence: CASSPGHRDRGLRAFF.

In regard to this clone: The same CDR3 is also encoded by other DNA sequences in this sample. The chain uses TRBV12-3 or TRBV12-4 and TRBJ2-1; D not resolved. Trimming removed 9 bases from V and 6 bases from J, with 12 bases in between. This CDR3 has 12 amino acids. The CDR3 nucleotides are TGTGCCAGTAGAGTAGAGCCCAATGAGCAGTTCTTC. Protein sequence: CASRVEPNEQFF.

This clone was observed many times. This rearrangement joins TRBV27 to TRBJ2-7; 12 nucleotides agree with TRBD2. CDR1 MNHEY and CDR2 SMNVEV come from the germline V gene (reference sequence). Losses at the gene ends were 3 bases for V and 0 bases for J; bases not matched to a gene: 9. The CDR3 consists of 18 residues. The CDR3, as DNA: TGTGCCAGCAGTTTTAGTGGGACTAGCGGGCTAAGCTCCTACGAGCAGTACTTC. It is translated as CASSFSGTSGLSSYEQYF.

By proportion, this clone is large. The CDR3 sequence is CASSLLSSYEQYF. DNA for the CDR3: TGCGCCAGCAGCTTGTTGAGCTCCTACGAGCAGTACTTC. The chain uses TRBV5-1 and TRBJ2-7; D is undetermined. The germline V gene encodes CDR1 SGHRS and CDR2 YFSETQ. The length of the CDR3 is 13 residues. Trimming removed 1 base at V and 0 bases at J, with 5 bases between.

This chain joins TRBV10-3 and TRBJ2-6; D remains ambiguous. The V end lost 10 bases, the J end lost 1 base, and 20 bases lay between the germline ends. The V gene's germline CDR1 is ENHRY and CDR2 SYGVKD. The length of the CDR3 is 17 residues. The CDR3 reads CATHDSGLLSGANVLTF. In DNA, the CDR3 is TGTGCCACCCATGATTCGGGCCTCCTGTCTGGGGCCAACGTCCTGACTTTC.

This clone has more than one count but fewer than ten. The chain employs TRBV7-6 and TRBJ2-5; 13 bases line up with TRBD2. The CDR3 has 15 residues. Losses at the gene ends were 5 bases for V and 5 bases for J; bases not matched to a gene: 5. Germline CDR1 SGHVS, CDR2 FNYEAQ. CDR3 sequence (DNA): TGTGCCAGCAGCCGGGGACTAGCGGGGATCGAGACCCAGTACTTC. Protein product: CASSRGLAGIETQYF.

This chain links TRBV4-1 with TRBJ2-1; no reliable D call. Germline V gene data show CDR1 as MGHRA and CDR2 as YSYEKL. The CDR3 sequence is 17 residues long. Deletions cut 3 bases from V and 3 bases from J, with 18 bases between. The CDR3 sequence: CASSHPSQTRLYNEQFF. CDR3 nucleotide sequence: TGCGCCAGCAGCCATCCCTCCCAGACACGACTCTACAATGAGCAGTTCTTC.

This clone was seen only a few times. Since a far larger clone is one base different, this is likely a read error. This sample also contains other DNA sequences that code for the same CDR3. The V gene is TRBV29-1, the J gene TRBJ2-7; 7 bases align to TRBD2. Germline-derived CDR1 and CDR2 are SQVTM and ANQGSEA. This CDR3 is 13 amino acids long. Written as DNA, the CDR3 is TGCATCGTCCATGGGGGGGTCTCCTACGAGCAGTACTTC. Translated, it gives CIVHGGVSYEQYF.

CDR3 coding DNA: TGTGCCAGCAGCTTGGGACTAGCGGACCGCACCGGGGAGCTGTTTTTT. Protein: CASSLGLADRTGELFF. This chain uses TRBV13 with TRBJ2-2, with 11 bases matching TRBD2. Germline values: CDR1 PRHDT, CDR2 FYEKMQ (reference sequence). V dropped 3 bases and J dropped 4; count of bases not matched to a gene: 4. This CDR3 has 16 amino acids.

The chain couples TRBV9 to TRBJ1-3; D is perhaps TRBD1 (5 bases). The CDR3 extends over 17 amino acids. V lost 0 bases and J lost 0, with 13 bases in between. CDR1 is SGDLS and CDR2 is YYNGEE in the germline V gene. CDR3 nucleotides: TGTGCCAGCAGCGTAGATCGGGGCAGGCCCTCTGGAAACACCATATATTTT. This translates into CASSVDRGRPSGNTIYF.

This clone was counted only a few times. The chain carries TRBV4-1 and TRBJ1-1; D ambiguous. The germline gives CDR1 MGHRA, CDR2 YSYEKL. This CDR3 contains 12 residues. V was shortened by 0 bases and J by 9 bases, with 8 bases between the two germline ends. CDR3 bases: TGCGCCAGCAGCCAAGATAAGTCAAAAGCTTTCTTT. Translation: CASSQDKSKAFF.

This clone was recorded many times. This chain links TRBV4-1 with TRBJ2-7, with 11 bases that match TRBD1. CDR1 is MGHRA, CDR2 YSYEKL, per germline. J was trimmed by 1 base and V by 5 bases; bases with no gene match: 10. The CDR3 is 17 amino acids. CDR3 in amino acids: CASSLAWGDRGSYEQYF. The CDR3 region has the DNA TGCGCCAGCAGCTTGGCTTGGGGGGACAGGGGGTCCTACGAGCAGTACTTC.

This clone was found a few times. V and J are TRBV30 and TRBJ1-3; 7 nucleotides match TRBD1. The CDR3 runs to 17 residues. Losses at the gene ends were 3 bases for V and 0 bases for J; bases not matched to a gene: 11. Germline CDR1 is GTSNPN and CDR2 is SVGIG (reference sequence). CDR3 DNA: TGTGCCTGGAGGGGGGACAGTCTTCGGTTCTCTGGAAACACCATATATTTT. Its translation: CAWRGDSLRFSGNTIYF.

The V gene is TRBV18, the J gene TRBJ1-5; 9 nucleotides align to TRBD1. From germline, CDR1 is KGHSH and CDR2 LQKENI. Losses at the gene ends were 6 bases for V and 6 bases for J; bases not matched to a gene: 18. The CDR3 has 18 residues. The CDR3 loop is CASSPYANTGGEFQPQHF. Written as DNA, the CDR3 is TGTGCCAGCTCGCCTTATGCCAACACAGGGGGCGAATTTCAGCCCCAGCATTTT.

Remarks on this clone: This likely traces to a read error, being one base from a far larger clone. The chain carries TRBV29-1 and TRBJ2-7, with 7 bases matching TRBD2. Losses at the gene ends were 6 bases for V and 0 bases for J; bases not matched to a gene: 5. The CDR3 has 13 residues. The V gene's germline CDR1 is SQVTM and CDR2 ANQGSEA. CDR3 coding DNA: TGCAGCGTCGATGGGGGGGTCTCCTACGAGCAGTACTTC. Translated, it gives CSVDGGVSYEQYF.

Worth noting for this clone: A much bigger clone sits one base away, suggesting this may be a read error. The chain links TRBV20-1 to TRBJ1-2; D gene uncertain. CDR1 is DFQATT and CDR2 is SNEGSKA in the germline V gene (reference sequence). The V end lost 3 bases, the J end lost 0 bases, and 17 bases lay between the germline ends. The CDR3 extends over 16 amino acids. The CDR3 nucleotides read TGCAGTGCTAGTACTCGGGAGAACAGAGCTAACTATGGCTACACCTTC. Its translation: CSASTRENRANYGYTF.

Sample share makes this clone hyperexpanded. The chain has TRBV5-6 and TRBJ2-7; TRBD1 matches 8 bases. The CDR3 spans 15 residues. CDR1 is SGHDT, CDR2 YYEEEE, per germline. The ends lost 6 bases at V and 3 bases at J; junction bases unmatched: 11. The CDR3 DNA is TGTGCCAGCACCCATACCGGGACAGGAGGCTACGAGCAGTACTTC. Protein product: CASTHTGTGGYEQYF.

The sample holds many counts of this clone. The chain has TRBV4-1 and TRBJ2-7; no definite D call. There are 16 residues in the CDR3. Germline V lookup: CDR1 MGHRA, CDR2 YSYEKL. V shed 0 bases and J shed 2 bases, with 14 bases lying between them. CDR3 residues: CASSQDHQVETYEQYF. DNA of the CDR3: TGCGCCAGCAGCCAAGATCACCAGGTGGAGACCTACGAGCAGTACTTC.

The V and J genes are TRBV30 and TRBJ1-2; D unclear. The V end was cut by 4 bases, the J end by 5 bases, with 14 bases between. The CDR3 is 13 residues long. CDR1 is GTSNPN and CDR2 is SVGIG in the germline V gene (reference sequence). The CDR3 DNA reads TGTGCCTGGACTCCGGGTGGAGGTTATGGCTACACCTTC. Residues: CAWTPGGGYGYTF.

There are many counts of this clone. The chain couples TRBV7-2 to TRBJ2-5; D not resolved. The CDR3 has 14 residues. Trimming stripped 4 bases from V and 4 bases from J, with 13 bases between. Germline CDR1 is SGHTA and CDR2 is FQGNSA. DNA for the CDR3: TGTGCCAGCAGCTCGCGTACCCCGGCAGAGACCCAGTACTTC. It specifies CASSSRTPAETQYF.

This clone has a count of ten or more. This chain links TRBV29-1 with TRBJ2-3, with a possible D match to TRBD1 (6 bases). The germline V gene has CDR1 SQVTM and CDR2 ANQGSEA. The CDR3 spans 13 residues. V was pared by 3 bases and J by 1 base, with 8 bases between. The CDR3 nucleotides read TGCAGCGTTGAGACAGGCCGCACAGATACGCAGTATTTT. This gives the protein CSVETGRTDTQYF.

This clone was counted many times. V is TRBV18 and J is TRBJ1-4; unclear D gene. The V end was cut by 4 bases, the J end by 1 base, with 16 bases between. From germline, CDR1 is KGHSH and CDR2 LQKENI. This CDR3 is built from 17 residues. DNA of the CDR3: TGTGCCAGCTCACTCCAAATCACGCATCAAACTAATGAAAAACTGTTTTTT. It is translated as CASSLQITHQTNEKLFF.

This clone qualifies as hyperexpanded. The chain links TRBV13 to TRBJ1-2, with D hard to call. Germline CDR1 PRHDT, CDR2 FYEKMQ (reference sequence). V lost 0 bases and J lost 5, with 13 bases in between. This CDR3 comprises 15 residues. CDR3 coding DNA: TGTGCCAGCAGCTTAGGCCGAACACCGGATTATGGCTACACCTTC. Protein product: CASSLGRTPDYGYTF.